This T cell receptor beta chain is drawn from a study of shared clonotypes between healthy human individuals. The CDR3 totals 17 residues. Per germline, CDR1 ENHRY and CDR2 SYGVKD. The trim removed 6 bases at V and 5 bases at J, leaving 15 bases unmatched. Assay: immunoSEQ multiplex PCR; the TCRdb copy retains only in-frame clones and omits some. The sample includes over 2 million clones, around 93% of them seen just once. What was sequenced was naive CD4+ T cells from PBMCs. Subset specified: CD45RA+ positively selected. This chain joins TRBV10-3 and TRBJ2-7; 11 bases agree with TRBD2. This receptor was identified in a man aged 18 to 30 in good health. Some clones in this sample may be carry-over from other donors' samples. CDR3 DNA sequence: TGTGCCATCAGGAGGGGTGTAGCTAGCGGGAGGATACACGAGCAGTACTTC. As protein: CAIRRGVASGRIHEQYF.